Listed below are T cell receptor beta chains from one sample, sequenced in a study of shared clonotypes between healthy human individuals. The method was immunoSEQ multiplex PCR; TCRdb's version includes in-frame clones alone and lacks a portion of them. The sample has about 2.3 million clones, over 85% seen once; the top ten hold about 0.39%. Sequencing was done on a sample of naive CD4+ T cells from PBMCs. The receptors were gathered from a man between 18 and 35 years old in good health. Some clones in this sample may be carry-over from other donors' samples. Both conserved end residues are part of each CDR3. D genes are given only for firm matches. Size is omitted from some rows. Given values are once, few, many or a class for expanded clones.

NA	TRBV5-1	TRBJ1-5	NA	CASSPGTGRNQPQHF	TGCGCCAGCAGCCCTGGAACCGGTCGCAATCAGCCCCAGCATTTT
NA	TRBV5-1	TRBJ2-2	NA	CASRGLNVVGELFF	TGCGCCAGCAGGGGACTGAATGTTGTCGGGGAGCTGTTTTTT
TRBD1	TRBV2	TRBJ2-7	NA	CASRRTGDEQYF	TGTGCCAGCAGGAGAACAGGGGACGAGCAGTACTTC
NA	TRBV7-2	TRBJ2-5	NA	CASSLRAYQETQYF	TGTGCCAGCAGCCTCAGGGCGTACCAAGAGACCCAGTACTTC
TRBD1	TRBV7-2	TRBJ2-1	NA	CASSLAPRTGLHEQFF	TGTGCCAGCAGCTTAGCCCCTCGGACAGGGTTGCATGAGCAGTTCTTC
NA	TRBV6-6	TRBJ2-5	NA	CASSYSDAQETQYF	TGTGCCAGCAGTTACTCGGACGCCCAGGAGACCCAGTACTTC
NA	TRBV5-4	TRBJ2-3	NA	CASSLWRGDTDTQYF	TGTGCCAGCAGCTTGTGGCGGGGCGACACAGATACGCAGTATTTT
NA	TRBV4-1	TRBJ2-6	NA	CASSQDRAGTGANVLTF	TGCGCCAGCAGCCAAGATCGCGCAGGAACTGGGGCCAACGTCCTGACTTTC
TRBD2	TRBV9	TRBJ2-7	NA	CASSPRLAGRYEQYF	TGTGCCAGCAGCCCAAGACTAGCGGGGAGATACGAGCAGTACTTC
NA	TRBV19	TRBJ2-5	NA	CASRGHRQETQYF	TGTGCCAGTCGAGGGCATCGCCAAGAGACCCAGTACTTC
NA	TRBV6-1	TRBJ1-3	NA	CASSEEGAIYF	TGTGCCAGCAGTGAAGAAGGGGCCATATATTTT
TRBD1	TRBV5-1	TRBJ2-5	NA	CASSSGQGATQYF	TGCGCCAGCAGCTCCGGACAGGGTGCGACCCAGTACTTC
TRBD1	TRBV5-1	TRBJ2-7	NA	CASSFSATGQGNEQYF	TGCGCCAGCAGCTTTTCGGCTACGGGACAGGGTAACGAGCAGTACTTC
NA	TRBV4-1	TRBJ2-6	NA	CASSQGLAGWASGANVLTF	TGCGCCAGCAGCCAAGGTTTGGCTGGATGGGCATCTGGGGCCAACGTCCTGACTTTC
TRBD1	TRBV10-3	TRBJ2-3	NA	CATTDRATSTDTQYF	TGTGCCACCACTGACAGGGCGACTAGCACAGATACGCAGTATTTT
NA	TRBV9	TRBJ2-1	NA	CASSVGPSVEQFF	TGTGCCAGCAGCGTAGGGCCTAGCGTGGAGCAGTTCTTC
TRBD1	TRBV6-5	TRBJ1-1	NA	CASSPDRESEAFF	TGTGCCAGCAGTCCCGACAGGGAGAGTGAAGCTTTCTTT
TRBD1	TRBV7-8	TRBJ2-3	few	CASSFDRGDTQYF	TGTGCCAGCAGCTTCGACAGGGGAGATACGCAGTATTTT
NA	TRBV5-1	TRBJ1-4	few	CASSLTVDNEKLFF	TGCGCCAGCAGCTTGACAGTTGATAATGAAAAACTGTTTTTT
TRBD1	TRBV15	TRBJ2-7	NA	CATSGGTGWSYEQYF	TGTGCCACCAGCGGGGGGACAGGGTGGTCCTACGAGCAGTACTTC
TRBD2	TRBV7-2	TRBJ2-2	NA	CASSRLAGVTGELFF	TGTGCCAGCAGTCGACTAGCGGGAGTAACCGGGGAGCTGTTTTTT
NA	TRBV7-6	TRBJ2-7	NA	CASSLDTGREPEYF	TGTGCCAGCAGCTTAGACACAGGGCGGGAACCGGAGTACTTC
NA	TRBV12-5	TRBJ2-3	NA	CASGLDRVSTDTQYF	TGTGCTAGTGGTTTGGACAGGGTTAGCACAGATACGCAGTATTTT
NA	TRBV11-3	TRBJ2-1	NA	CASSLGGQRNEQFF	TGTGCCAGCAGCTTGGGGGGGCAGCGTAATGAGCAGTTCTTC
TRBD2	TRBV5-1	TRBJ2-1	NA	CASSTSGGPDEQFF	TGCGCCAGCAGCACTAGCGGGGGCCCCGATGAGCAGTTCTTC
NA	TRBV7-2	TRBJ2-5	NA	CASSIGQLLQETQYF	TGTGCCAGCAGCATCGGACAGCTCCTCCAAGAGACCCAGTACTTC
NA	TRBV7-2	TRBJ1-5	NA	CASSLGPPGGQPQHF	TGTGCCAGCAGCTTAGGACCCCCAGGAGGTCAGCCCCAGCATTTT
NA	TRBV5-5	TRBJ1-2	NA	CASSLGSLNYGYTF	TGTGCCAGCAGCTTGGGATCCCTAAACTATGGCTACACCTTC
TRBD1	TRBV18	TRBJ1-5	few	CASSQDRGKQPQHF	TGTGCCAGCTCCCAGGACAGGGGGAAACAGCCCCAGCATTTT
NA	TRBV30	TRBJ1-2	NA	CAWSGGIRSITF	TGTGCCTGGAGTGGAGGGATCCGCTCTATCACCTTC
NA	TRBV29-1	TRBJ2-7	NA	CSVGRQVPYEQYF	TGCAGCGTGGGAAGGCAGGTACCCTACGAGCAGTACTTC
NA	TRBV7-3	TRBJ2-5	NA	CASSLDGKETQYF	TGTGCCAGCAGCTTAGATGGGAAAGAGACCCAGTACTTC
TRBD1	TRBV7-8	TRBJ2-7	NA	CASSFDGQVDEQYF	TGTGCCAGCAGCTTCGATGGACAGGTCGACGAGCAGTACTTC
NA	TRBV7-6	TRBJ2-2	NA	CASSLGTRMNTGELFF	TGTGCCAGCAGCTTGGGGACTCGTATGAACACCGGGGAGCTGTTTTTT
NA	TRBV28	TRBJ2-3	NA	CASSLGQRTDTQYF	TGTGCCAGCAGTTTAGGACAGCGCACAGATACGCAGTATTTT
TRBD1	TRBV30	TRBJ1-5	NA	CAWSSYRDRGGDQPQHF	TGTGCCTGGAGTTCCTACCGGGACAGGGGGGGTGATCAGCCCCAGCATTTT
TRBD2	TRBV28	TRBJ2-1	NA	CASRLSGLARYNEQFF	TGTGCCAGCAGGTTAAGCGGACTAGCGAGATACAATGAGCAGTTCTTC
NA	TRBV18	TRBJ2-7	NA	CASSPGSDYEQYF	TGTGCCAGCTCACCGGGAAGTGATTACGAGCAGTACTTC
TRBD1	TRBV7-2	TRBJ1-2	NA	CASSGRNRGEGYTF	TGTGCCAGCAGCGGACGGAACAGGGGTGAGGGCTACACCTTC
NA	TRBV28	TRBJ2-2	once	CASSLRGGELFF	TGTGCCAGCAGTCTCAGGGGAGGGGAGCTGTTTTTT
TRBD1	TRBV29-1	TRBJ2-1	NA	CSVLTQGYNEQFF	TGCAGCGTCCTAACACAGGGGTACAATGAGCAGTTCTTC
NA	TRBV4-1	TRBJ2-1	NA	CASSQPSNEQFF	TGCGCCAGCAGCCAACCATCCAATGAGCAGTTCTTC
TRBD2	TRBV10-3	TRBJ2-7	NA	CAISAAGGWTYEQYF	TGTGCCATCAGTGCCGCGGGGGGCTGGACCTACGAGCAGTACTTC